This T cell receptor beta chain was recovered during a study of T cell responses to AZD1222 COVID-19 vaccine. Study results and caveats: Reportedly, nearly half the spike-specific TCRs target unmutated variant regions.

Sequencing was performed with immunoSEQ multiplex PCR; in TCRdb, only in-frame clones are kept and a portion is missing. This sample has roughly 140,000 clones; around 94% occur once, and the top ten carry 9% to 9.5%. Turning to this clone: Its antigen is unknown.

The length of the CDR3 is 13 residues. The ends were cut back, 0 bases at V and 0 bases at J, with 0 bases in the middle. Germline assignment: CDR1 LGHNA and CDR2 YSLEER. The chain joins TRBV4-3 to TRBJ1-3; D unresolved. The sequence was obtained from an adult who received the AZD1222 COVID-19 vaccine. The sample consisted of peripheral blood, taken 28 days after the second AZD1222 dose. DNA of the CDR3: TGCGCCAGCAGCCAAGACTCTGGAAACACCATATATTTT. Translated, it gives CASSQDSGNTIYF.